This is a list of T cell receptor beta chains from one sample in a study of T cell repertoires in cytomegalovirus infection. Each CDR3 protein gets one entry after TCRdb re-called the reads with MiXCR. The sample carries nearly 450,000 distinct CDR3 sequences, 30% to 40% recorded once. Source material: PBMCs. The receptors were sampled from a human donor in good health (CMV status not recorded). Some clones in this sample may be carry-over from other donors' samples. Each CDR3 is given with its conserved first and last residue. D genes are given only for firm matches. For some rows the clone size is stated as once, few or many, or as a class when expanded; others skip it.

>TRBV19|TRBJ2-7|few|TRBD1
TGTGCCAGTAGTACACACCGGGACAGGGGGGACGAGCAGTACTTC
CASSTHRDRGDEQYF
>TRBV7-6|TRBJ1-5|many|NA
TGTGCCAGCAGCTTAGGGGCTGAAGATAGCAATCAGCCCCAGCATTTT
CASSLGAEDSNQPQHF
>TRBV7-6|TRBJ2-7|few|TRBD1
TGTGCCAGCAGCCCAGGGGGCCTCTACGAGCAGTACTTC
CASSPGGLYEQYF
>TRBV5-1|TRBJ2-2|NA|NA
TGCGCCAGCAGCTTAAGGTTTGGCGGGTCTGCTGCCGGGGAGCTGTTTTTT
CASSLRFGGSAAGELFF
>TRBV12-3/TRBV12-4|TRBJ2-2|many|TRBD2
TGTGCCAGCAGTTACGGACTAGCGGGGGGGCCCGGGGAGCTGTTTTTT
CASSYGLAGGPGELFF
>TRBV9|TRBJ1-4|NA|NA
TGTGCCAGCAGCGTACTACCAACTAATGAAAAACTGTTTTTT
CASSVLPTNEKLFF
>TRBV6-5|TRBJ2-2|NA|TRBD2
TGTGCCAGCAGTTACCCCCGGGGGGGGGCCGGGGAGCTGTTTTTT
CASSYPRGGAGELFF
>TRBV4-3|TRBJ1-2|few|TRBD1
TGCGCCAGCAGCGAAACAGGGGACAACTATGGCTACACCTTC
CASSETGDNYGYTF
>TRBV6-1|TRBJ2-2|NA|TRBD2
TGTGCCAGCAGTGAAAGAGCGGGGGGGCAGGGCGGGGAGCTGTTTTTT
CASSERAGGQGGELFF
>TRBV19|TRBJ2-5|NA|NA
TGTGCCAGTAGTAGGGCAGGGCGGCAAGAGACCCAGTACTTC
CASSRAGRQETQYF
>TRBV12-3/TRBV12-4|TRBJ1-2|many|NA
TGTGCCAGCAGTTTCGCTCCCACAGGGTCGGGCGGCTACACCTTC
CASSFAPTGSGGYTF
>TRBV25-1|TRBJ1-2|NA|NA
TGTGCCAGCAGTGAATGGGGCAGGGGATACACCTTC
CASSEWGRGYTF
>TRBV6-2/TRBV6-3|TRBJ2-7|few|NA
TGTGCCAGCAAGGGGAGAGGGGGCTACGAGCAGTACTTC
CASKGRGGYEQYF
>TRBV6-5|TRBJ1-3|few|NA
TGTGCCAGCAGTTACTCCTGGCCAGGCTCTGGAAACACCATATATTTT
CASSYSWPGSGNTIYF
>TRBV6-6|TRBJ2-7|once|NA
TGTGCCAGCATCGAGGCAGGCCTCTCCTACGAGCAGTACTTC
CASIEAGLSYEQYF
>TRBV2|TRBJ2-2|NA|TRBD2
TGTGCCAGCAGTGAAGCGACTAGCGGGGCCACCGGGGAGCTGTTTTTT
CASSEATSGATGELFF
>TRBV7-2|TRBJ2-7|few|NA
TGTGCCAGCAGCCCGGACATCTCATACTCCTACGAGCAGTACTTC
CASSPDISYSYEQYF
>TRBV6-1|TRBJ2-5|NA|TRBD2
TGTGCCAGCAGTGAAGCACGGGGGGGGCACGAGACCCAGTACTTC
CASSEARGGHETQYF
>TRBV7-9|TRBJ2-5|NA|NA
TGTGCCAGCAGCCCATTGTTGGAGACCCAGTACTTC
CASSPLLETQYF
>TRBV11-2|TRBJ1-2|many|TRBD1
TGTGCCAGCAGCTTAAGACAGGGGGGGTCATATGGCTACACCTTC
CASSLRQGGSYGYTF
>TRBV24-1|TRBJ1-3|few|NA
TGTGCCACCAGTGATTCGGGCAGGGCCGGAAACACCATATATTTT
CATSDSGRAGNTIYF